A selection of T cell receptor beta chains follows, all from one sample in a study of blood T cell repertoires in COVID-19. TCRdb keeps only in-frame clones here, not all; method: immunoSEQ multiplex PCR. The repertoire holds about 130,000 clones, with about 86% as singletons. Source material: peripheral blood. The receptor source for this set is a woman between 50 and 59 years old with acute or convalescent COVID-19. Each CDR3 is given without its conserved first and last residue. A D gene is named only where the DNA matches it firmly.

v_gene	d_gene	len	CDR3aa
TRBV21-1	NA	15	ASSKPRYTGTTRGYT
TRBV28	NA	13	ASSLMGVTNTEAF
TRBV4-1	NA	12	ASSQQGITGELF
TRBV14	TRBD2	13	ASSRTSGSRKTQY
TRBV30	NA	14	AWSGPRVNSNQPQH
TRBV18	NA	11	ASSPLDNYEQY
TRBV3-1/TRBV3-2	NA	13	ASSQLGISTDTQY
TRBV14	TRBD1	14	ASSRIGQDMVYGYT
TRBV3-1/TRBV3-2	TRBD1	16	ASSQEGTGGKYQETQY
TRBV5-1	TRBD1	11	ASSQGQGQPQH
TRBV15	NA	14	ATSREQSGRAYEQY
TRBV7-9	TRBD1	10	ASSPDRGRWY
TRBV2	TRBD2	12	ASNLAGNLYEQY
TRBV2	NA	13	ASGKGGRGGNTIY
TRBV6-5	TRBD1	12	ASRETGYGYGYT
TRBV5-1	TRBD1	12	ASRSTGGDEKLF
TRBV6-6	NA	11	ASSWSGYTEAF
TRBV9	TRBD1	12	ASSFRQGEDEQF
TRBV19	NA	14	ASSIGGQLSYNEQF
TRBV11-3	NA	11	ASSLDLTDTQY
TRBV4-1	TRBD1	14	ASSRGFRDRKNIQY
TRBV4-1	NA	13	ASSQESRGGRPQH
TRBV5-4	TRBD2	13	ASSSGTSGFNEQF
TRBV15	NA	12	ATSLDIPTGELF
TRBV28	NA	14	ASSLKTGTNTGELF
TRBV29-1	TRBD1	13	SVDPGTGPYYGYT
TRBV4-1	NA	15	ASSQVAVFVSGNTIY
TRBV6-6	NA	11	ASTKRGGETQY
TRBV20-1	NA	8	SARRETQY
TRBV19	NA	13	ASSIVAGAGQPQH
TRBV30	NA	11	AWSDQGNQPQH
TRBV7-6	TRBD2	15	ASSPRGIAGGYNEQF
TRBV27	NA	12	ASNPWRAGTEAF
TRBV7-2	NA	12	ASRSQGSTYGYT
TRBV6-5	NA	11	ASTRGGQALAF
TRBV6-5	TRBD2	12	ASLPGLASAEQF